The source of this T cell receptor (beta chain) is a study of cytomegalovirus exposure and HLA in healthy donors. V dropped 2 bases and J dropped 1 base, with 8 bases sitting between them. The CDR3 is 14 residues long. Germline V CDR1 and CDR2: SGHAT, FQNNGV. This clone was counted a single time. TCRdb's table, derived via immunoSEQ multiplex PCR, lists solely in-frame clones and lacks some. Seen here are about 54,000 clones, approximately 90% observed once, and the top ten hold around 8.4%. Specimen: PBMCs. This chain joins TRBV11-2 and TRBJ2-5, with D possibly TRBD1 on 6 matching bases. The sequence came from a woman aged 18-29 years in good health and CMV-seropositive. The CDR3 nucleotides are TGTGCCAGCAGCTTAAGGGGGTCCCAAGAGACCCAGTACTTC. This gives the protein CASSLRGSQETQYF.